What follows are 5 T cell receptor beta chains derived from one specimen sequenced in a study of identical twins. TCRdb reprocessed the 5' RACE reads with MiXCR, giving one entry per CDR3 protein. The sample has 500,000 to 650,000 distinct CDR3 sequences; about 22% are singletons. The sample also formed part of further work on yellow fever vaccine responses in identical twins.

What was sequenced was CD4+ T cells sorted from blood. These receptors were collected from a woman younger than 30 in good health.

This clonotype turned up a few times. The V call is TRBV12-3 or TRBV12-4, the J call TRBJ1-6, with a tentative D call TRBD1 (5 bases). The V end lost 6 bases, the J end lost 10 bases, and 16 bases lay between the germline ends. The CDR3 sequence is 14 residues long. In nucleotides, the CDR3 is TGTGCCAGCAGCCTCGGGACGTCTGGGTCACCCCTCCACTTT. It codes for CASSLGTSGSPLHF.

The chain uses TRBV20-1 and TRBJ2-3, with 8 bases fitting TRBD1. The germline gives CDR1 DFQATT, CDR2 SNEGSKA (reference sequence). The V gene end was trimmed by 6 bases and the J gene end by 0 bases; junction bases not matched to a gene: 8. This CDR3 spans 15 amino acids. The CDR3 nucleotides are TGCAGTGCCACAGGGGGGCACCGTAGCACAGATACGCAGTATTTT. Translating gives CSATGGHRSTDTQYF.

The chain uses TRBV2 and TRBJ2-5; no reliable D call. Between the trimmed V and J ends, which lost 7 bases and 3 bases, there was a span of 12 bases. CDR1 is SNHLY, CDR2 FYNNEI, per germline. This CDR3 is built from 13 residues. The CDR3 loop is CASTIREEETQYF. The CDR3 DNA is TGTGCCAGCACCATCCGAGAAGAAGAGACCCAGTACTTC.

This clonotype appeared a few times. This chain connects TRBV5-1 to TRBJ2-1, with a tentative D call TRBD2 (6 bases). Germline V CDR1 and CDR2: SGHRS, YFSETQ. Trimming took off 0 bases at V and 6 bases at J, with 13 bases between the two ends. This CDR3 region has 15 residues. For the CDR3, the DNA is TGCGCCAGCAGCTTGGAATCGTGGGAGGTCAATGAGCAGTTCTTC. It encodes CASSLESWEVNEQFF.

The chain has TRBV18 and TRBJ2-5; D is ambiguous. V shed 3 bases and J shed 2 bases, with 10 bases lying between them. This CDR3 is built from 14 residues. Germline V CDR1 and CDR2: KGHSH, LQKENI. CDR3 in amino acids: CASSPGQIQETQYF. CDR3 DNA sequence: TGTGCCAGCTCACCTGGGCAGATTCAAGAGACCCAGTACTTC. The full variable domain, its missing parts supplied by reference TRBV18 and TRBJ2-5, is NAGVMQNPRHLVRRRGQEARLRCSPMKGHSHVYWYRQLPEEGLKFMVYLQKENIIDESGMPKERFSAEFPKEGPSILRIQQVVRGDSAAYFCASSPGQIQETQYFGPGTRLLVL.